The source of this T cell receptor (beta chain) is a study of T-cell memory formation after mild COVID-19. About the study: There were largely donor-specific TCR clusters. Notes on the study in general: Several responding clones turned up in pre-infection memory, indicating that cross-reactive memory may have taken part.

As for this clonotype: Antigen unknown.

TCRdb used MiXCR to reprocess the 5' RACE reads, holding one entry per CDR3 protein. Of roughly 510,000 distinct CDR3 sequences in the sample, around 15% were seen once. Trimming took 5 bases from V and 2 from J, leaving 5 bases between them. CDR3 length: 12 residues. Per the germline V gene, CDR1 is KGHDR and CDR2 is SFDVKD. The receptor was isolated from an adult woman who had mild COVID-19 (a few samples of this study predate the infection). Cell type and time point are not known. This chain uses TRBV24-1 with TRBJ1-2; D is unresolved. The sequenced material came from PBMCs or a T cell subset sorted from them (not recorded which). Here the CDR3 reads CATSGSNYGYTF. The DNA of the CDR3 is TGTGCCACCAGTGGAAGCAACTATGGCTACACCTTC.